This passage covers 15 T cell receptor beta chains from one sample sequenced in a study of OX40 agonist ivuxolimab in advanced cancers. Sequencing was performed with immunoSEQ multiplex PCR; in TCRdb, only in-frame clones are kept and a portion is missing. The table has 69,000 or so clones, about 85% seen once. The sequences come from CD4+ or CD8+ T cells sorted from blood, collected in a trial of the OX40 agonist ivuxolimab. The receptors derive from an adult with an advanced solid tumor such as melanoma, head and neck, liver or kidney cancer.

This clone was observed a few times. The CDR3: CASMGADDYNSPLHF. CDR3 DNA: TGTGCCAGCATGGGGGCTGACGATTATAATTCACCCCTCCACTTT. The chain combines TRBV6-1 with TRBJ1-6; perhaps TRBD1 as D (6 bases). The CDR3 runs to 15 residues. The ends were cut back, 7 bases at V and 4 bases at J, with 14 bases in the middle. CDR1 and CDR2 from the germline V gene are MNHNS and SASEGT.

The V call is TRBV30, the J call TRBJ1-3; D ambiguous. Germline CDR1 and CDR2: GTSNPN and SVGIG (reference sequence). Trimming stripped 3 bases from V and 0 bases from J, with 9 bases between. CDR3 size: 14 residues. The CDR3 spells CAWSLLSSGNTIYF. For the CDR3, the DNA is TGTGCCTGGAGCTTACTGTCCTCTGGAAACACCATATATTTT. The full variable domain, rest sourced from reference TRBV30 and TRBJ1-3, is SQTIHQWPATLVQPVGSPLSLECTVEGTSNPNLYWYRQAAGRGLQLLFYSVGIGQISSEVPQNLSASRPQDRQFILSSKKLLLSDSGFYLCAWSLLSSGNTIYFGEGSWLTVV.

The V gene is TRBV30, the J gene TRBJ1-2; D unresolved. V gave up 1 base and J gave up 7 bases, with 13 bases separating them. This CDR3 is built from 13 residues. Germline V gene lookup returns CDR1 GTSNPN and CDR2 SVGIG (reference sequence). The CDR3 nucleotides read TGTGCCTGGAGTGCAGGCTCGGGAAGTGGCTACACCTTC. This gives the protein CAWSAGSGSGYTF. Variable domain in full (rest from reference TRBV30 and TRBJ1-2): SQTIHQWPATLVQPVGSPLSLECTVEGTSNPNLYWYRQAAGRGLQLLFYSVGIGQISSEVPQNLSASRPQDRQFILSSKKLLLSDSGFYLCAWSAGSGSGYTFGSGTRLTVV.

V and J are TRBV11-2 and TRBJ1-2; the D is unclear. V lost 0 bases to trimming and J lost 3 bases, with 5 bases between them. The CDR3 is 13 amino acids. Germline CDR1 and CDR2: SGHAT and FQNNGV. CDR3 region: CASSLDTYYGYTF. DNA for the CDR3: TGTGCCAGCAGCTTAGATACCTACTATGGCTACACCTTC.

CDR3 sequence: CASTPEGTDTQYF. CDR3 coding DNA: TGTGCCAGCACCCCAGAGGGCACAGATACGCAGTATTTT. J is TRBJ2-3 and V is TRBV27; D ambiguous. The germline V gene has CDR1 MNHEY and CDR2 SMNVEV (reference sequence). The CDR3 covers 13 residues. V lost 7 bases, J lost 1 base, and 9 bases lay in between.

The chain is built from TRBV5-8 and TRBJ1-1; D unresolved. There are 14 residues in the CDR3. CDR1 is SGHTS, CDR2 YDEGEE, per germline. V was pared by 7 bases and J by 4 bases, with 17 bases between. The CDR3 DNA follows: TGTGCCAGCCAGCCCTGGGAGGCGGTCACTGAAGCTTTCTTT. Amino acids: CASQPWEAVTEAFF.

The CDR3 DNA reads TGTGCCAGCAGCTTACTGCTACAGGGTAGGGGTGAGCAGTTCTTC. Amino acids: CASSLLLQGRGEQFF. The chain is built from TRBV7-8 and TRBJ2-1; a weak D match, TRBD1 (6 bases). The germline V gene encodes CDR1 SGHVS and CDR2 FQNEAQ. Trimming cost V 2 bases and J 9 bases, with 17 bases left between them. There are 15 residues in the CDR3.

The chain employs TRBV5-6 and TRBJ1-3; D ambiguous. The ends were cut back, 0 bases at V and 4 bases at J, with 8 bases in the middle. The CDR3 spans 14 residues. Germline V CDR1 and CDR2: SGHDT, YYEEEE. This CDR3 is CASSLARAGNTIYF. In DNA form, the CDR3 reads TGTGCCAGCAGCTTGGCCAGAGCAGGAAACACCATATATTTT. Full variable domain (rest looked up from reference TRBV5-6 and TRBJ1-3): DAGVTQSPTHLIKTRGQQVTLRCSPKSGHDTVSWYQQALGQGPQFIFQYYEEEERQRGNFPDRFSGHQFPNYSSELNVNALLLGDSALYLCASSLARAGNTIYFGEGSWLTVV.

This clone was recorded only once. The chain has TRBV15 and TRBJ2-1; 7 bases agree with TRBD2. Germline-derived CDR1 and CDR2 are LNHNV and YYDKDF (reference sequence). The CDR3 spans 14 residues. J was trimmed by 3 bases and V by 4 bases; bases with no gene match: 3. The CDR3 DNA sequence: TGTGCCACCAGCACCCCGGGGGGCTACAATGAGCAGTTCTTC. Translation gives CATSTPGGYNEQFF.

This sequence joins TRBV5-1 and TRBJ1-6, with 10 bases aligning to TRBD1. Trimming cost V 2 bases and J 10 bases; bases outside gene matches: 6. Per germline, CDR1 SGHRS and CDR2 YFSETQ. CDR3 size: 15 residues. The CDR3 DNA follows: TGCGCCAGCAGCTTATCGGGACAGGGGCGATCACCCCTCCACTTT. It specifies CASSLSGQGRSPLHF.

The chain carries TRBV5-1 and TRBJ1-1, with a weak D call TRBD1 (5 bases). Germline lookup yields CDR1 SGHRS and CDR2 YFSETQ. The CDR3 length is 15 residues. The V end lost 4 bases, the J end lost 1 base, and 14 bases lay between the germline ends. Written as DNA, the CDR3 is TGCGCCAGCAGCCCCAGGGAAGGTGGGAACACTGAAGCTTTCTTT. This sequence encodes CASSPREGGNTEAFF.

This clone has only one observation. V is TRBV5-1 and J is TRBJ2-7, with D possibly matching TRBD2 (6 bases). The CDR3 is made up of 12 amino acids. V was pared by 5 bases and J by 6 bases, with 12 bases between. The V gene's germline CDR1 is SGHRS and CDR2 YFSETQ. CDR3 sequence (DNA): TGCGCCAGCAGGGTGGAGGAGGGCGAGCAGTACTTC. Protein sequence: CASRVEEGEQYF.

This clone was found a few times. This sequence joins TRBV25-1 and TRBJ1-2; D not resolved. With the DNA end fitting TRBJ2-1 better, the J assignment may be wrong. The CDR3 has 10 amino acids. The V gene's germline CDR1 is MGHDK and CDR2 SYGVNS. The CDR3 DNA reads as TGTGCCAGCAGTGAATCTGGACAGTTCTTC. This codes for CASSESGQFF.

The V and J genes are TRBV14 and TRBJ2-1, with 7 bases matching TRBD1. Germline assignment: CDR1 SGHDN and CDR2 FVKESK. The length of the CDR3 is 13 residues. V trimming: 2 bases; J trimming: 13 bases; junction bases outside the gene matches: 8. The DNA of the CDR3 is TGTGCCAGCAGCCAAATGGCCGGGACAGCCCAGTTCTTC. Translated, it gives CASSQMAGTAQFF. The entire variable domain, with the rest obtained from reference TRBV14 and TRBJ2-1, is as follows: EAGVTQFPSHSVIEKGQTVTLRCDPISGHDNLYWYRRVMGKEIKFLLHFVKESKQDESGMPNNRFLAERTGGTYSTLKVQPAELEDSGVYFCASSQMAGTAQFFGPGTRLTVL.

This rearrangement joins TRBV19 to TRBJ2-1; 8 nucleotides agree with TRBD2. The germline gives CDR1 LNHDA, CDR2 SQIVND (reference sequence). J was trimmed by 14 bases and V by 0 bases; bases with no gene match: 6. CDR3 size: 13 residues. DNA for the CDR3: TGTGCCAGTAGTATAGATCACAGAGCGGGGGAGTTCTTC. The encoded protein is CASSIDHRAGEFF.